Below are 2 T cell receptor beta chains sequenced from a single sample in a study of Graves' ophthalmopathy and Graves' hyperthyroidism. RNA served as the template for amplifying TCR beta CDR3 regions. Second-round multiplex PCR came after first-round RT-PCR with HTBI primers. From the multiplex PCR reads, TCRdb called clonotypes with MiXCR, one entry per CDR3 protein. The sample has approximately 460,000 distinct CDR3 sequences; around 14% are singletons. The sample consisted of blood. Every receptor here comes from a woman in her 30s with Graves' ophthalmopathy.

This clonotype was counted at least ten times. The rearrangement joins TRBV6-5 to TRBJ2-7, with 12 positions matching TRBD1. The CDR3 covers 15 residues. From germline, CDR1 is MNHEY and CDR2 SVGAGI. J gave up 7 bases and V 0 bases, and 4 bases lay outside the gene matches. DNA of the CDR3: TGTGCCAGCAGTTACTCGGGACAGGGGGCGGGAGAGCAGTACTTC. It specifies CASSYSGQGAGEQYF.

This clonotype came up many times. This chain joins TRBV15 and TRBJ2-3, with TRBD1 matching over 7 bases. The CDR3 totals 15 residues. In germline, CDR1 is LNHNV, CDR2 YYDKDF (reference sequence). Germline trimming cut 0 bases from V and 2 bases from J; bases unmatched to any gene: 2. CDR3 in DNA: TGTGCCACCAGCAGAGACAGGGGGAACACAGATACGCAGTATTTT. Translating gives CATSRDRGNTDTQYF.